This TCR beta chain came from a study of T cells in localized non-small cell lung cancer. Measured with immunoSEQ multiplex PCR; TCRdb has only the in-frame clones, and not every one. Of 30,000 to 50,000 clones in the sample, roughly 77% were seen once. General study points: Heterogeneity cannot be ruled out, as sequencing used one tumor region only. In uninvolved adjacent lung, T cell clonality reached its highest value, exceeding tumor.

Concerning this clone itself: Antigen: not known.

The clonotype comes from a woman aged 40-69 years with stage II squamous cell lung carcinoma. Sequencing used PBMCs, obtained before any cancer treatment.

CDR3 DNA sequence: TGTGCTAGTGGCCCGGACAGGGGGCTAGATACGCAGTATTTT. Translating gives CASGPDRGLDTQYF. V usage is TRBV12-5 and J usage is TRBJ2-3; 11 nucleotides agree with TRBD1. The CDR3 length is 14 residues. V gave up 6 bases and J gave up 5 bases; unmatched junction bases: 4. Germline V CDR1 and CDR2: LGHNT, FRNRAP.